Listed below are T cell receptor beta chains from one sample, sequenced in a study of T cell clonotyping in hematopoietic cell transplantation. Only in-frame clones appear in the TCRdb table, and some are missing; sequencing was by immunoSEQ multiplex PCR. The repertoire holds some 49,000 clones, around 86% seen once, with 5.9% in the top ten. The specimen was peripheral blood mononuclear cells, collected before stem cell transplant. The origin of the receptors is a man in his sixties with biphenotypic leukemia. Some clones in this sample may be carry-over from other donors' samples. Both conserved end residues are trimmed from each CDR3.

j_call v_call cdr3_aa
TRBJ1-5 TRBV7-2 ASSTDGYYNQPQH
TRBJ1-5 TRBV30 AWSVPEGNQPQH
TRBJ2-2 TRBV11-3 ASSLGGDATGELF
TRBJ2-5 TRBV29-1 SGRRAGEETQY
TRBJ1-2 TRBV2 ASTLDRGAINYGYT
TRBJ2-2 TRBV11-2 ASSFLGSGVHTGELF
TRBJ1-5 TRBV9 ASSGDRGSQPQH
TRBJ2-7 TRBV10-3 AISESGFEQY
TRBJ1-5 TRBV6-6 ASSYSPSYNQPQH
TRBJ1-1 TRBV28 ASSRTWENTEAF
TRBJ2-5 TRBV19 ASSMGGQETQY
TRBJ1-1 TRBV12-5 ASAPALDQDTEAF
TRBJ2-5 TRBV5-6 ASSLPGASGQETQY
TRBJ2-5 TRBV11-2 ASSRGTSGSWETQY
TRBJ2-6 TRBV6-6 ASSYGTNSGANVLT
TRBJ2-6 TRBV28 ASSSTGSGANVLT
TRBJ2-7 TRBV6-1 ASSEVRAHEQY
TRBJ1-4 TRBV19 ASSMTGLNEKLF
TRBJ1-5 TRBV28 ASTGGGRYQPQH
TRBJ2-1 TRBV11-1 ASSGGPGNNEQF
TRBJ2-7 TRBV7-2 ASSLELRSSYEQY
TRBJ2-7 TRBV28 ASVESVGRWAEQY
TRBJ2-5 TRBV6-1 ASSEDRWDGETQY
TRBJ2-5 TRBV4-2 ASSQVAGEWETQY
TRBJ2-5 TRBV5-1 ASSLGTGDYETQY
TRBJ2-7 TRBV2 ASSTTSGVYEQY
TRBJ2-2 TRBV28 ASGPPGTPTGELF
TRBJ1-1 TRBV10-3 AISDTGVNTEAF
TRBJ2-7 TRBV13 ASSPEPGLAGGTYEQY
TRBJ1-5 TRBV7-2 ASERGDGNQPQH
TRBJ2-7 TRBV27 ASSPWTGAYEQY
TRBJ1-1 TRBV23-1 ASSQSGHPNTEAF
TRBJ1-1 TRBV19 ASSGQWNTEAF
TRBJ2-2 TRBV7-2 ASSRTLLAGVMGELF
TRBJ1-2 TRBV28 ASSFVSVSGYT
TRBJ1-5 TRBV2 ASSGGMQPQH
TRBJ2-3 TRBV27 ASSFGLSTDTQY
TRBJ2-2 TRBV6-1 ASSEAGTGEGWELF
TRBJ1-1 TRBV7-2 ASSLVARGNTEAF
TRBJ2-7 TRBV19 ASSAPGTSGINEQY
TRBJ2-1 TRBV15 ATSRVRASGYNEQF
TRBJ2-7 TRBV29-1 SVGSSGTYEQY
TRBJ2-7 TRBV2 ASRTVLTPYEQY
TRBJ1-5 TRBV19 ASSTLEGYQPQH
TRBJ2-3 TRBV30 AWSVGGRAPDTQY
TRBJ1-2 TRBV28 ASSTQQGRGYGYT
TRBJ1-1 TRBV7-6 ASSFKGPEAF
TRBJ2-7 TRBV27 ASSLQGAYEQY
TRBJ2-5 TRBV7-9 ASSPRGTIGETQY
TRBJ1-1 TRBV5-4 ASRTLDTNTEAF
TRBJ2-3 TRBV2 ASSTGTFMTDTQY
TRBJ1-4 TRBV2 ASSPNGLEAELE
TRBJ1-1 TRBV25-1 ASSLGRNTEAF
TRBJ1-2 TRBV28 ASFLSDKPSYGYT
TRBJ1-5 TRBV19 ASNAGRGQPQH